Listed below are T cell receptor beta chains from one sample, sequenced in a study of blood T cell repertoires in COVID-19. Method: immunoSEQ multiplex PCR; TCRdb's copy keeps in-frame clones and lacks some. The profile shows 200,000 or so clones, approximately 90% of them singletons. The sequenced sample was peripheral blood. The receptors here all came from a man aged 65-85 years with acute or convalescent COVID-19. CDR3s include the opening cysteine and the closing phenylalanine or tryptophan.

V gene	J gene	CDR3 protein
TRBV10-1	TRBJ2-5	CASSGPYEREASEETQYF
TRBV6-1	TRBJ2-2	CASSEGPAGFTGELFF
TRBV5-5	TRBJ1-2	CASSSTQIYGYTF
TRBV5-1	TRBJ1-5	CASSLAGMGNQPQHF
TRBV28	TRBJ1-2	CASSLNQANYGYTF
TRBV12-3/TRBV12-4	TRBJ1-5	CASSLGQGQPQHF
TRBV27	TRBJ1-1	CASSPRTGGADTEAFF
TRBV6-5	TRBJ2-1	CASSQEGHMDEQFF
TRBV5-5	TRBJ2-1	CASSLGGGADYNEQFF
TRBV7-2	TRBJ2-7	CASSFSPGSSYEQYF
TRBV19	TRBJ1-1	CASSPRDRGRSAEAFF
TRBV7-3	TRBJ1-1	CASSKDHPGTEAFF
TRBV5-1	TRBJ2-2	CASSLQGNTGELFF
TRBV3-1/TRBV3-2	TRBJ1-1	CASSLRGGDSEAFF
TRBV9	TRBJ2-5	CASSVGGGKGQETQYF
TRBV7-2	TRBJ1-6	CASSLVWTGGSPLHF
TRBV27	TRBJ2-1	CASSFEREAPPNEQFF
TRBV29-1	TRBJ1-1	CSVENPHSGGTEAFF
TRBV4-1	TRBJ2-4	CASSQLPTGGWDIQYF
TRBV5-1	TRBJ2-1	CASSLRGLASSYNEQFF
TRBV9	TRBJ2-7	CASSATAGAVEQYF
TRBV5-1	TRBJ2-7	CASSSGTSGAYEQYF
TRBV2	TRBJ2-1	CATAADAGEQFF
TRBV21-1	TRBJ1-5	CASSIARPRNQPQHF
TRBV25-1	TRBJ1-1	CASSGATNTEAFF
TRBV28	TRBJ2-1	CASSWTSGNSYNEQFF
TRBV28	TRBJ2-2	CASSYLAGGSGELFF
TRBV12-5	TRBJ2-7	CASGDSGGSYEQYF
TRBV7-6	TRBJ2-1	CASSLQAGSYNEQFF
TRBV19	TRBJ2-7	CASSDRQAPYEQYF
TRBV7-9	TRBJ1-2	CASSLTGGKNYGYTF
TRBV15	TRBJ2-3	CATSLLDSVPSTDTQYF
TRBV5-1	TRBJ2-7	CASSLEGGTYEQYF